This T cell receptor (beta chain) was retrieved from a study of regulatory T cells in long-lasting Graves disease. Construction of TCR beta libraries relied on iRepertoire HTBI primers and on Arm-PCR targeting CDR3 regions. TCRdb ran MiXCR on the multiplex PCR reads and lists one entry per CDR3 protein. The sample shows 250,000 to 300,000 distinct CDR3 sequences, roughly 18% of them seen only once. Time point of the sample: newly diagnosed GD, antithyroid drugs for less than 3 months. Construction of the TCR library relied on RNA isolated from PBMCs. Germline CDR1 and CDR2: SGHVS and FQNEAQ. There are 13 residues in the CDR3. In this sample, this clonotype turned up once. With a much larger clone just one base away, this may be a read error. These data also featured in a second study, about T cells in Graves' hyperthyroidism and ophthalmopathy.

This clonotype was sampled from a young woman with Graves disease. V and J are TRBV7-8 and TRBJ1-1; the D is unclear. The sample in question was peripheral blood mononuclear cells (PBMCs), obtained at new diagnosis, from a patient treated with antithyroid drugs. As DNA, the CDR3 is TGTGCCAGCAGCTTTGCTATGAACACTGGAGCTTTCTTT. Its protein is CASSFAMNTGAFF. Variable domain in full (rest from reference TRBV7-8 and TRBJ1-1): GAGVSQSPRYKVAKRGQDVALRCDPISGHVSLFWYQQALGQGPEFLTYFQNEAQLDKSGLPSDRFFAERPEGSVSTLKIQRTQQEDSAVYLCASSFAMNTGAFFGQGTRLTVV.